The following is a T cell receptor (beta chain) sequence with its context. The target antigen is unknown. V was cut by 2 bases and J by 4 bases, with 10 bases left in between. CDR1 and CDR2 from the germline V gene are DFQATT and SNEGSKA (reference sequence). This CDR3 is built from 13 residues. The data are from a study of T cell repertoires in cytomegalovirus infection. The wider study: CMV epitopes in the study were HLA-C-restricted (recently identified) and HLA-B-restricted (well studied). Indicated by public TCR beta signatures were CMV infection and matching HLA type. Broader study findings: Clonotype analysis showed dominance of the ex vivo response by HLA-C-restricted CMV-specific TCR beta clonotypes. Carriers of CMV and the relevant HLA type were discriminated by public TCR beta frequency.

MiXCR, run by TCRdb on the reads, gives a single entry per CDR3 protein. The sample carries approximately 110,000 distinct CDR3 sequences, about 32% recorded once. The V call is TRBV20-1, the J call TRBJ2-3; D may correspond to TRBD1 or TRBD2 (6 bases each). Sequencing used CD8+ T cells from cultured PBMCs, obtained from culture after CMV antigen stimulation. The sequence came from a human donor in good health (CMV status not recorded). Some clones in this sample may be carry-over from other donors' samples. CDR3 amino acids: CSARIGGADTQYF. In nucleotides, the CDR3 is TGCAGTGCTAGAATCGGGGGCGCAGATACGCAGTATTTT.